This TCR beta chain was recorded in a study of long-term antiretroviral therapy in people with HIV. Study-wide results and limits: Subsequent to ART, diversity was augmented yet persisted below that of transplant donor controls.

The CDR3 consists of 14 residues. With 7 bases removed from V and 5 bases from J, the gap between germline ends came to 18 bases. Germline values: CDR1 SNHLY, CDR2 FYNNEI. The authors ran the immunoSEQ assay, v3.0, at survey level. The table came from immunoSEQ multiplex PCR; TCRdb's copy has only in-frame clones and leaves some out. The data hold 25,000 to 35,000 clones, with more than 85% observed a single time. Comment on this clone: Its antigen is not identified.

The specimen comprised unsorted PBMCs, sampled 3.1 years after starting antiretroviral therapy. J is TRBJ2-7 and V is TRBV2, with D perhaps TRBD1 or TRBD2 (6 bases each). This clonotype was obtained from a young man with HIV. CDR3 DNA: TGTGCCAGCACCCTGAGGGGGGCAGGGGACGAGCAGTACTTC. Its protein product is CASTLRGAGDEQYF.